This entry describes one T cell receptor beta chain. Some clones are missing from TCRdb's copy, which holds only in-frame ones; the method was immunoSEQ multiplex PCR. The sample has about 1 million clones, 65% to 80% seen once. Recent acute infections and vaccinations were absent in the healthy HIV-negative adult donors. Into CD45RA+ naive and CD45RA-negative memory subsets, the CD4+ cells were split. This CDR3 has 15 amino acids. V was pared by 7 bases and J by 0 bases, with 13 bases between. Germline V gene sequence: CDR1 MNHNY, CDR2 SVGAGI (reference sequence). The data were taken from a study of shared clonotypes between healthy human individuals. Study at large: Every donor yielded three CD4 naive, three CD4 memory, two CD8 naive and one CD8 memory plate.

V is TRBV6-6 and J is TRBJ2-1; maybe TRBD2 (6 bases). This TCR derives from a man aged 18 to 35 in good health. The sequenced sample was memory CD4+ T cells sorted from blood. Indicated subset: CD45RA-negative fraction. The CDR3 region has the DNA TGTGCCAGCATGGAGGGCCTTGGCTCCTACAATGAGCAGTTCTTC. As protein: CASMEGLGSYNEQFF.